The TCR beta chain described here comes from a study of blood T cell repertoires in COVID-19. The overall study: Acute-phase and convalescent COVID-19 samples originated in the United States, Italy and Spain. Sample material is recorded as cDNA or gDNA derived from T cells, B-cell-depleted T cells, or PBMCs.

The CDR3 has 15 residues. The germline CDR1 and CDR2 sequences are SNHLY and FYNNEI. V lost 10 bases and J lost 0, with 18 bases in between. Per the original methods: How many nucleated cells were present was estimated from reference gene primer amplification. Method: immunoSEQ multiplex PCR; TCRdb's copy keeps in-frame clones and lacks some. V and J calls and clone size are as listed in that table; D and trimming were resolved from the DNA. The data hold approximately 130,000 clones, with about 77% observed a single time. The clonotype comes from a man older than 75 with acute or convalescent COVID-19. The chain carries TRBV2 and TRBJ1-1; TRBD1 might be the D (5 bases). The sample comprised peripheral blood. The DNA of the CDR3 is TGTGCCATCCCGCCGGGACTAGGCCTGAACACTGAAGCTTTCTTT. This encodes CAIPPGLGLNTEAFF.